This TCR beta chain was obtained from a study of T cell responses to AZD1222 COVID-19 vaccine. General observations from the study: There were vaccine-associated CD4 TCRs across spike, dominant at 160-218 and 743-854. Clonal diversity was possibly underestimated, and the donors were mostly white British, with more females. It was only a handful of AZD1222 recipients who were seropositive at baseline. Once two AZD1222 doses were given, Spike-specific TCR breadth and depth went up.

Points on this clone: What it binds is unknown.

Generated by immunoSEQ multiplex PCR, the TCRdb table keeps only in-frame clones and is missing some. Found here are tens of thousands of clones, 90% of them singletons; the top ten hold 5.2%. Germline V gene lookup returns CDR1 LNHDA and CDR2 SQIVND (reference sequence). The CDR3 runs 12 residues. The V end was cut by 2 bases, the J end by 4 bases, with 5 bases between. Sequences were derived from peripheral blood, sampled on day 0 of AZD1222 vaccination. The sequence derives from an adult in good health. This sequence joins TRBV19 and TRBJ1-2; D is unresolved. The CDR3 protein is CASSIMPYGYTF. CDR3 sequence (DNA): TGTGCCAGTAGTATAATGCCCTATGGCTACACCTTC.